Given below is one TCR beta chain in context. The target antigen is unknown. cDNA synthesis used the whole RNA isolate, giving expressed TCRB sequences. TCRdb keeps only in-frame clones here, not all; method: immunoSEQ multiplex PCR. The sample lists under 300,000 clones; around a quarter were seen once. The sample belongs to a study of beta chain features in type 1 diabetes. The study's findings and limits: Insertions at VDJ junctions were less frequent in type 1 diabetes patients. These patients also deleted more nucleotides at the same junctions.

The clonotype was recovered from a young man in good health. Sample: central memory CD4+ T cells from blood.

The CDR3 is CSVGGTSGQETQYF. The CDR3 coding sequence is TGCAGCGTTGGGGGAACTAGCGGACAAGAGACCCAGTACTTC. The V call is TRBV29-1, the J call TRBJ2-5, with TRBD2 matching over 8 bases. V lost 4 bases to trimming and J lost 2 bases; unmatched junction nucleotides: 6. This CDR3 region has 14 residues. Germline values: CDR1 SQVTM, CDR2 ANQGSEA.